The 28 T cell receptor beta chains reported below all come from one sample, sequenced in a study of blood T cell repertoires in COVID-19. The data were produced by immunoSEQ multiplex PCR, yet TCRdb's version contains in-frame clones alone and is incomplete. The data hold roughly 170,000 clones, with less than 85% observed a single time. Sequencing was done on a sample of PBMCs or T cells enriched from blood (not recorded which). These receptors originate from a woman in her fifties or sixties who had recovered from COVID-19.

This chain connects TRBV29-1 to TRBJ1-1, with TRBD1 matching over 10 bases. This CDR3 region has 13 residues. With 7 bases clipped from V and 2 bases from J, the junction kept 4 bases outside the gene matches. Germline loops: CDR1 SQVTM, CDR2 ANQGSEA. The CDR3 sequence is CSARTGGNTEAFF. The CDR3 nucleotides are TGCAGCGCCCGGACAGGGGGAAACACTGAAGCTTTCTTT.

This clone was seen a handful of times. The chain links TRBV9 to TRBJ1-6, with D perhaps TRBD1 (6 bases). The CDR3 consists of 13 residues. The V end lost 1 base, the J end lost 10 bases, and 9 bases lay between the germline ends. Per germline, CDR1 SGDLS and CDR2 YYNGEE. The CDR3 sequence is CASSVTGNSPLHF. In nucleotides, the CDR3 is TGTGCCAGCAGCGTAACAGGGAACTCACCCCTCCACTTT.

Only a few counts were recorded for this clone. The genes are TRBV7-8 and TRBJ1-2; D is uncertain. CDR3 size: 13 residues. Germline V gene data show CDR1 as SGHVS and CDR2 as FQNEAQ. The V end was cut by 5 bases, the J end by 6 bases, with 13 bases between. In nucleotides, the CDR3 is TGTGCCAGCAGCCCTCGGGTTCGGGATGGCTACACCTTC. This codes for CASSPRVRDGYTF.

V usage is TRBV7-2 and J usage is TRBJ1-2; D is undetermined. The length of the CDR3 is 15 residues. CDR1 is SGHTA, CDR2 FQGNSA, per germline. With 1 base removed from V and 8 bases from J, the gap between germline ends came to 17 bases. CDR3: CASSLEGNTARGYTF. CDR3 sequence (DNA): TGTGCCAGCAGCTTAGAAGGAAACACTGCGCGGGGCTACACCTTC.

This chain joins TRBV6-9 and TRBJ1-1; no definite D call. V dropped 3 bases and J dropped 11 bases, with 4 bases sitting between them. This CDR3 region has 9 residues. Germline loops: CDR1 MNHGY, CDR2 SVAAGI. CDR3 coding DNA: TGTGCCAGCAGTTACAGGGCTTTCTTT. It is translated as CASSYRAFF.

V and J are TRBV5-4 and TRBJ2-1; 13 bases align to TRBD2. Per germline, CDR1 SGHNT and CDR2 YYREEE (reference sequence). V gave up 0 bases and J gave up 4 bases; unmatched junction bases: 13. The CDR3 contains 20 residues. CDR3 nucleotide sequence: TGTGCCAGCAGCTTGGCCGGACTAGCGGGAGTCGAGGGAGGGTACAATGAGCAGTTCTTC. Protein: CASSLAGLAGVEGGYNEQFF.

The V call is TRBV7-2, the J call TRBJ1-5, with a tentative D call TRBD1 (5 bases). V lost 1 base and J lost 6, with 16 bases in between. CDR1 and CDR2 (germline): SGHTA, FQGNSA. CDR3 size: 16 residues. CDR3 loop: CASSLDGTHGGQPQHF. CDR3 coding DNA: TGTGCCAGCAGCTTAGATGGGACTCACGGGGGTCAGCCCCAGCATTTT.

The CDR3 DNA follows: TGCGCCAGCAGTCTTAGCGGGCCCTACAATGAGCAGTTCTTC. Translation gives CASSLSGPYNEQFF. V usage is TRBV10-1 and J usage is TRBJ2-1; TRBD2 aligns across 7 bases. The junction had 3 bases not matched to a gene; V was cut back by 5 bases and J by 2 bases. The CDR3 has 14 residues. The germline gives CDR1 WNHNN, CDR2 SYGVQD (reference sequence).

Worth noting for this clone: This sample also contains other DNA sequences that code for the same CDR3. The genes are TRBV6-2 or TRBV6-3 and TRBJ2-2, with TRBD2 identical over 8 bases. CDR3 length: 15 amino acids. Germline loops: CDR1 MNHEY, CDR2 SVGEGT. V gave up 5 bases and J gave up 4 bases; unmatched junction bases: 6. The CDR3 DNA reads TGTGCCAGCAGTCCCCCGGGAGGGATCACCGGGGAGCTGTTTTTT. This translates into CASSPPGGITGELFF.

This rearrangement joins TRBV27 to TRBJ2-5; no reliable D call. Germline CDR1 is MNHEY and CDR2 is SMNVEV (reference sequence). This CDR3 region has 11 residues. The V and J ends lost 5 bases and 7 bases respectively, with 8 bases between them. CDR3 protein: CASSRLGTQYF. CDR3 coding DNA: TGTGCCAGCAGTCGGCTAGGGACCCAGTACTTC.

This CDR3 reads CASSFMGEINYGYTF. The CDR3 DNA is TGTGCCAGCAGTTTCATGGGAGAGATAAACTATGGCTACACCTTC. The V call is TRBV27, the J call TRBJ1-2; D is unresolved. Germline V gene data show CDR1 as MNHEY and CDR2 as SMNVEV (reference sequence). This CDR3 has 15 amino acids. V gave up 3 bases and J gave up 2 bases, with 13 bases separating them.

The J gene is TRBJ2-2, the V gene TRBV4-3; D gene unclear. V lost 0 bases to trimming and J lost 9 bases, with 11 bases between them. Germline CDR1 and CDR2: LGHNA and YSLEER. The CDR3 spans 14 residues. CDR3 amino acids: CASSQEIDLRELFF. The CDR3 region has the DNA TGCGCCAGCAGCCAAGAAATTGACTTGCGGGAGCTGTTTTTT.

V gene TRBV5-1 combines with J gene TRBJ2-1; possibly TRBD2 for D (6 bases). The V and J ends lost 6 bases and 6 bases respectively, with 22 bases between them. Germline V gene lookup returns CDR1 SGHRS and CDR2 YFSETQ. This CDR3 is 16 amino acids long. The CDR3: CASIRPRDLSFNEQFF. The CDR3 nucleotides read TGCGCCAGCATTCGTCCGCGGGATTTGAGTTTCAATGAGCAGTTCTTC.

This chain uses TRBV18 with TRBJ1-3, with TRBD1 as a possible D gene (6 bases). Trimming pared 3 bases from V and 0 bases from J, leaving 18 bases between. This CDR3 has 18 residues. Germline CDR1 and CDR2: KGHSH and LQKENI. The CDR3 spells CASSPAGLLRGSGNTIYF. Here the CDR3 DNA reads TGTGCCAGCTCACCCGCGGGTCTTCTCAGGGGCTCTGGAAACACCATATATTTT.

The CDR3 loop is CASSPGTSGSHRTGELFF. For the CDR3, the DNA is TGTGCCAGCTCCCCCGGGACTAGCGGGAGTCATCGGACCGGGGAGCTGTTTTTT. V gene TRBV18 combines with J gene TRBJ2-2; 14 bases align to TRBD2. This CDR3 has 18 amino acids. With V trimmed by 6 bases and J by 5 bases, 11 bases remained unmatched. From germline, CDR1 is KGHSH and CDR2 LQKENI.

This chain uses TRBV29-1 with TRBJ1-1; unclear D gene. Trimming removed 1 base from V and 1 base from J, with 7 bases in between. This CDR3 contains 13 residues. Germline V gives CDR1 SQVTM, CDR2 ANQGSEA. CDR3 in DNA: TGCAGCGTTGAAGTCGAGCCGAACACTGAAGCTTTCTTT. Encoded protein: CSVEVEPNTEAFF.

The V call is TRBV6-2 or TRBV6-3, the J call TRBJ1-4; no firm D call. Trimming removed 2 bases at V and 8 bases at J, with 9 bases between. The CDR3 spans 13 residues. The V gene's germline CDR1 is MNHEY and CDR2 SVGEGT. The CDR3 loop is CASSYREWEKLFF. For the CDR3, the DNA is TGTGCCAGCAGTTACCGGGAATGGGAAAAACTGTTTTTT.

This chain connects TRBV15 to TRBJ2-4; D is uncertain. CDR3 size: 17 residues. Per germline, CDR1 LNHNV and CDR2 YYDKDF (reference sequence). Trimming left V 0 bases short and J 0 bases short, with 12 bases between. The CDR3 region has the DNA TGTGCCACCAGCAGAGAAAAATTCCTAATAGCCAAAAACATTCAGTACTTC. Protein: CATSREKFLIAKNIQYF.

The CDR3 protein is CASSQRMNTEAFF. CDR3 in DNA: TGTGCCAGCAGCCAGCGAATGAACACTGAAGCTTTCTTT. The rearrangement uses TRBV12-3 or TRBV12-4 and TRBJ1-1, with D unclear. V dropped 6 bases and J dropped 0 bases, with 8 bases sitting between them. This CDR3 contains 13 residues.

CDR3: CASSIRTSGAGDTQYF. DNA for the CDR3: TGTGCCAGTAGTATTCGGACTAGCGGGGCGGGTGATACGCAGTATTTT. The chain employs TRBV19 and TRBJ2-3; 12 bases align to TRBD2. The CDR3 has 16 amino acids. Germline CDR1 reads LNHDA; CDR2 reads SQIVND (reference sequence). J was trimmed by 6 bases and V by 3 bases; bases with no gene match: 7.

The chain links TRBV28 to TRBJ1-3; a possible D gene is TRBD1 (5 bases). Germline-derived CDR1 and CDR2 are MDHEN and SYDVKM. The CDR3 extends over 14 amino acids. The germline V and J ends were trimmed by 7 bases and 0 bases, with 10 bases remaining between them. CDR3 sequence reads: CASTTGSSGNTIYF. CDR3 DNA sequence: TGTGCCAGCACTACAGGAAGCTCTGGAAACACCATATATTTT.

The chain combines TRBV6-5 with TRBJ1-6; 8 bases agree with TRBD1. The CDR3 has 15 residues. With V trimmed by 6 bases and J by 10 bases, 11 bases remained unmatched. From germline, CDR1 is MNHEY and CDR2 SVGAGI. CDR3 DNA sequence: TGTGCCAGCAGGGTACCCGGGACAGGAAAATCACCCCTCCACTTT. This translates into CASRVPGTGKSPLHF.

This chain connects TRBV30 to TRBJ2-5; perhaps TRBD2 as D (5 bases). The CDR3 has 12 amino acids. CDR1 is GTSNPN and CDR2 is SVGIG in the germline V gene (reference sequence). Trimming pared 3 bases from V and 3 bases from J, leaving 8 bases between. CDR3 amino acids: CAWSYGEETQYF. The CDR3 region has the DNA TGTGCCTGGAGCTACGGGGAAGAGACCCAGTACTTC.

The genes are TRBV4-1 and TRBJ1-1; D perhaps matches TRBD1 (5 bases). CDR3 length equals 19 residues. Per the germline V gene, CDR1 is MGHRA and CDR2 is YSYEKL. V was clipped by 3 bases and J by 3 bases, with 26 bases between them. Written as DNA, the CDR3 is TGCGCCAGCAGCCACCCCGTCGGACAAAAGAATTGGAAGGACACTGAAGCTTTCTTT. It yields the protein CASSHPVGQKNWKDTEAFF.

V usage is TRBV30 and J usage is TRBJ1-5, with 8 bases fitting TRBD1. The CDR3 spans 13 residues. Germline values: CDR1 GTSNPN, CDR2 SVGIG (reference sequence). Trimming cost V 5 bases and J 5 bases; bases outside gene matches: 5. CDR3 residues: CAWAGGGDQPQHF. The CDR3 coding sequence is TGTGCCTGGGCAGGGGGCGGCGATCAGCCCCAGCATTTT.

J is TRBJ2-3 and V is TRBV27; D is uncertain. The germline V gene encodes CDR1 MNHEY and CDR2 SMNVEV (reference sequence). The V end was cut by 5 bases, the J end by 0 bases, with 12 bases between. The CDR3 spans 15 residues. In DNA form, the CDR3 reads TGTGCCAGCAGTCCCTACTCGATCAGCACAGATACGCAGTATTTT. It yields the protein CASSPYSISTDTQYF.

The CDR3 sequence is CASSEARGGNQPQHF. Written as DNA, the CDR3 is TGTGCCAGCAGTGAAGCGCGGGGGGGCAATCAGCCCCAGCATTTT. V is TRBV6-1 and J is TRBJ1-5; D is possibly TRBD1 (5 bases). Trimming shortened V by 0 bases and J by 2 bases, and 8 bases separated the two germline ends. The CDR3 extends over 15 amino acids. CDR1 and CDR2 from the germline V gene are MNHNS and SASEGT.

The rearrangement joins TRBV15 to TRBJ1-6; 11 bases fit TRBD1. Germline assignment: CDR1 LNHNV and CDR2 YYDKDF (reference sequence). The CDR3 has 18 residues. V shed 5 bases, J shed 0 bases, and the junction held 6 bases outside the gene matches. As DNA, the CDR3 is TGTGCCACCAGCTCTGGACAGGGGGCCGACTCCTATAATTCACCCCTCCACTTT. Translating it yields CATSSGQGADSYNSPLHF.